This record covers a single TCR beta chain. The data stem from a study of blood T cell repertoires in COVID-19. Whole-study context: Italy, Spain and the United States were the sources of the convalescent and acute COVID-19 samples.

The assay was immunoSEQ multiplex PCR, and TCRdb's table has in-frame clones only and misses some. The sample shows under 200,000 clones, around four fifths of them seen only once. The Seattle patients joined while their infection was active and were tracked longitudinally afterward. J lost 2 bases, V lost 3 bases, and 1 base had no gene match. The CDR3 has 15 residues. CDR1 is SEHNR and CDR2 is FQNEAQ in the germline V gene (reference sequence). Sequences were obtained from peripheral blood. The TCR originated in a woman aged 80 or older with COVID-19, enrolled during active disease. The rearrangement joins TRBV7-9 to TRBJ2-6, with 7 bases matching TRBD1. The CDR3 sequence: CASSFGQAGANVLTF. The CDR3 DNA reads TGTGCCAGCAGCTTCGGACAGGCTGGGGCCAACGTCCTGACTTTC.